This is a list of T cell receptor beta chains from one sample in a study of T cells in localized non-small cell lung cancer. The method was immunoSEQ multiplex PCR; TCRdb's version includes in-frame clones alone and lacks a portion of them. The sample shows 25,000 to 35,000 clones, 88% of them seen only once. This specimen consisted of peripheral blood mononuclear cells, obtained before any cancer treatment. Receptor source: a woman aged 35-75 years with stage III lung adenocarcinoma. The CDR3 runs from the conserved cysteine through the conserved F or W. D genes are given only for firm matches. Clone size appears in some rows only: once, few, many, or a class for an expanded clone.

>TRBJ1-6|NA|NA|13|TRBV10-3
CAISESRDSPLHF
TGTGCCATCAGTGAGTCTAGGGATTCACCCCTCCACTTT
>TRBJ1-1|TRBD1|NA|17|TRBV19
CASSSLYGTETHREAFF
TGTGCCAGTAGCAGCCTTTATGGGACAGAAACCCATCGTGAAGCTTTCTTT
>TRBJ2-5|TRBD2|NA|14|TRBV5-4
CASSLGLASETQYF
TGTGCCAGCAGCTTGGGACTAGCTTCCGAGACCCAGTACTTC
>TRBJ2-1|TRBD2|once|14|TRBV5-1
CASSLVAGEGEQFF
TGCGCCAGCAGCTTGGTAGCGGGGGAGGGTGAGCAGTTCTTC
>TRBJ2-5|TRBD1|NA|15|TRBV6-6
CASWFAGGSEETQYF
TGTGCCAGCTGGTTTGCAGGGGGCTCTGAAGAGACCCAGTACTTC
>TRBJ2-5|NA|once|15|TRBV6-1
CASSEAQRVWETQYF
TGTGCCAGCAGTGAAGCCCAGCGGGTCTGGGAGACCCAGTACTTC
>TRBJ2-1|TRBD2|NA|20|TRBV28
CASSGVADGLASYSYNEQFF
TGTGCCAGCAGTGGAGTCGCCGACGGACTAGCGAGTTACTCCTACAATGAGCAGTTCTTC
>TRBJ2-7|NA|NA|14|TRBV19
CASSEQVSKFEQYF
TGTGCCAGTAGTGAACAGGTGTCGAAGTTCGAGCAGTACTTC
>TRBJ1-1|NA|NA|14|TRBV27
CASSLPYPGAEAFF
TGTGCCAGCAGTTTACCCTACCCGGGGGCTGAAGCTTTCTTT
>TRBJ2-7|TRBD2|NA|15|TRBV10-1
CASSGGRTSGYEQYF
TGCGCCAGCAGTGGGGGTCGGACTAGCGGCTACGAGCAGTACTTC
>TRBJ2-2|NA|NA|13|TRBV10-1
CASSESGIGELFF
TGCGCCAGCAGTGAGTCGGGAATCGGGGAGCTGTTTTTT
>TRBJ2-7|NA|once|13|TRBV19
CASMRGKGYEQYF
TGTGCCAGTATGCGCGGGAAAGGGTACGAGCAGTACTTC
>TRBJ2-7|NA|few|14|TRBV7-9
CASSLALDVTQQYF
TGTGCCAGCAGCTTAGCGCTCGACGTAACCCAGCAGTACTTC
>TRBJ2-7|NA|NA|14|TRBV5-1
CASHQRADSYEQYF
TGCGCCAGCCATCAGCGGGCCGACTCCTACGAGCAGTACTTC
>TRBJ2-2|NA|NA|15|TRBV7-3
CASSLEGVSTGELFF
TGTGCCAGCAGCCTGGAGGGGGTTAGCACCGGGGAGCTGTTTTTT
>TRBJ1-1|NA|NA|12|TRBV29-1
CSVIQGNTEAFF
TGCAGCGTTATACAGGGGAACACTGAAGCTTTCTTT
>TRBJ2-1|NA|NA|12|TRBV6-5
CASSPDLNEQFF
TGTGCCAGCAGTCCCGACCTAAATGAGCAGTTCTTC
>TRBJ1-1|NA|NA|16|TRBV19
CASNPRGVLGNTEAFF
TGTGCCAGTAACCCTAGGGGTGTTCTTGGGAACACTGAAGCTTTCTTT
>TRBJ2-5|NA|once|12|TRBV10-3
CAISESMETQYF
TGTGCCATCAGTGAGTCGATGGAGACCCAGTACTTC
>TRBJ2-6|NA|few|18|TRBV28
CASSLGRDFRSGANVLTF
TGTGCCAGCAGTTTAGGTAGGGACTTTCGCTCTGGGGCCAACGTCCTGACTTTC
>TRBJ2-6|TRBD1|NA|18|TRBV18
CASSPVLTGGAGANVLTF
TGTGCCAGCTCACCAGTTTTGACAGGGGGTGCTGGGGCCAACGTCCTGACTTTC
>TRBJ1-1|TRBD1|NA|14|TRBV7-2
CASSFQGGNTEAFF
TGTGCCAGCAGCTTCCAGGGGGGTAACACTGAAGCTTTCTTT
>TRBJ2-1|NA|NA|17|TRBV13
CASSLGLWGAQVNEQFF
TGTGCCAGCAGCTTAGGCCTGTGGGGGGCTCAAGTGAATGAGCAGTTCTTC
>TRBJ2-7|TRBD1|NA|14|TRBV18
CASSEGQNFYEQYF
TGTGCCAGCTCAGAGGGACAGAATTTCTACGAGCAGTACTTC
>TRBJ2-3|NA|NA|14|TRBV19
CASSSGDPTDTQYF
TGTGCCAGTAGTAGCGGGGACCCGACAGATACGCAGTATTTT
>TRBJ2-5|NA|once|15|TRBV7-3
CASSLRPGGEETQYF
TGTGCCAGCAGCTTACGCCCAGGGGGGGAAGAGACCCAGTACTTC
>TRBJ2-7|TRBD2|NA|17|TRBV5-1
CASSLLTSGGQGYEQYF
TGCGCCAGCAGCTTGCTGACTAGCGGGGGACAAGGCTACGAGCAGTACTTC